Listed below are T cell receptor beta chains from one sample, sequenced in a study of OX40 agonist ivuxolimab in advanced cancers. Sequencing used immunoSEQ multiplex PCR; TCRdb keeps in-frame clones, though not all of them. The sample includes around 50,000 clones, approximately 91% of them seen just once. The sample in question was CD4+ or CD8+ T cells sorted from blood, obtained in a trial of the OX40 agonist ivuxolimab. These receptor sequences come from an adult with an advanced solid tumor such as melanoma, head and neck, liver or kidney cancer. CDR3s include the opening cysteine and the closing phenylalanine or tryptophan. The D gene is left open where the match is weak. Clone size, where shown, is once, few, many, or a class for clones that have expanded.

DNA: TGTGCCAGCAGCTTACCAGGACAGGATTATGGCACCGGGGAGCTGTTTTTT; CDR3: CASSLPGQDYGTGELFF; V: TRBV7-9; D: TRBD1; size: -; J: TRBJ2-2
DNA: TGTGCCATCAGCGACCAACCACCCCTCCGGGACAGGGGGTTCGGGGAGACCCAGTACTTC; CDR3: CAISDQPPLRDRGFGETQYF; V: TRBV10-3; D: TRBD1; size: -; J: TRBJ2-5
DNA: TGTGCCAGCAGTTCTCTCACAGGGACCGAGCAGTACTTC; CDR3: CASSSLTGTEQYF; V: TRBV27; D: -; size: -; J: TRBJ2-7
DNA: TGTGCCAGCAGCTTCGGGGCGGGAAGGGAGTACGAGCAGTACTTC; CDR3: CASSFGAGREYEQYF; V: TRBV5-4; D: -; size: -; J: TRBJ2-7
DNA: TGTGCCAGCAGCACGGGACAGGGGGCCACAGATACGCAGTATTTT; CDR3: CASSTGQGATDTQYF; V: TRBV11-2; D: TRBD1; size: -; J: TRBJ2-3
DNA: TGTGCCAGCAGCCCTCACAGGGGGGAGGGCAATCAGCCCCAGCATTTT; CDR3: CASSPHRGEGNQPQHF; V: TRBV28; D: TRBD1; size: -; J: TRBJ1-5
DNA: TGTGCCAGTAGTAAGGGGAACCAGCCCCAGCATTTT; CDR3: CASSKGNQPQHF; V: TRBV19; D: -; size: -; J: TRBJ1-5
DNA: TGTGCCAGCACCCGCCAGCGGGGGGCCTACGAGCAGTACTTC; CDR3: CASTRQRGAYEQYF; V: TRBV6-6; D: TRBD2; size: -; J: TRBJ2-7
DNA: TGTGCCAGCAGTGAAGCGGGACTAGCAAGCACAGATACGCAGTATTTT; CDR3: CASSEAGLASTDTQYF; V: TRBV2; D: TRBD2; size: -; J: TRBJ2-3
DNA: TGTGCCAGCAGATACAGCGGGGGATCCTACAATGAGCAGTTCTTC; CDR3: CASRYSGGSYNEQFF; V: TRBV28; D: TRBD2; size: -; J: TRBJ2-1
DNA: TGTGCCTGGAGTGTTGGCAGGGTGAACACTGAAGCTTTCTTT; CDR3: CAWSVGRVNTEAFF; V: TRBV30; D: -; size: few; J: TRBJ1-1
DNA: -; CDR3: CASRLWGPGTTNEKLFF; V: TRBV12-2; D: -; size: -; J: TRBJ1-4
DNA: TGTGCCAGCAGCTTAGAAGTAGGGGACACGGTCTCCTACGAGCAGTACTTC; CDR3: CASSLEVGDTVSYEQYF; V: TRBV7-2; D: -; size: -; J: TRBJ2-7
DNA: TGTGCCAGCAGCCCTGGGGGAGCTATGAACACTGAAGCTTTCTTT; CDR3: CASSPGGAMNTEAFF; V: TRBV7-3; D: -; size: few; J: TRBJ1-1
DNA: TGTGCCGTTGGGCAACAGAGTAACACTGAAGCTTTCTTT; CDR3: CAVGQQSNTEAFF; V: TRBV28; D: -; size: -; J: TRBJ1-1
DNA: TGTGCCATCAGTAGAACAGGGGATACGGACACTGAAGCTTTCTTT; CDR3: CAISRTGDTDTEAFF; V: TRBV10-3; D: TRBD1; size: -; J: TRBJ1-1
DNA: TGTGCCAGCAGTCCGGGGGACGGGGAGACCCAGTACTTC; CDR3: CASSPGDGETQYF; V: TRBV28; D: -; size: -; J: TRBJ2-5
DNA: TGCGCCAGCACGAGGGAGAGAGAGACCCAGTACTTC; CDR3: CASTRERETQYF; V: TRBV5-1; D: -; size: -; J: TRBJ2-5
DNA: TGCAGCGTAGACAGGGAGAACACTGAAGCTTTCTTT; CDR3: CSVDRENTEAFF; V: TRBV29-1; D: TRBD1; size: -; J: TRBJ1-1
DNA: TGTGCCTCCCTTCGCGGCGGGAAACCAGGCGAGCAGTACTTC; CDR3: CASLRGGKPGEQYF; V: TRBV28; D: -; size: -; J: TRBJ2-7
DNA: TGTGCCAGCAGCTCGGGGACCGGGTCCTACGAGCAGTACTTC; CDR3: CASSSGTGSYEQYF; V: TRBV7-9; D: -; size: -; J: TRBJ2-7
DNA: TGTGCCAGTAGTATAACGACTAGCGGGAGGGACGGGGAGCTGTTTTTT; CDR3: CASSITTSGRDGELFF; V: TRBV19; D: TRBD2; size: -; J: TRBJ2-2
DNA: TGCAGCGTTGGGCACGGAAACTCTGGAAACACCATATATTTT; CDR3: CSVGHGNSGNTIYF; V: TRBV29-1; D: -; size: once; J: TRBJ1-3
DNA: TGTGCCATCAGCATGACAGGGGAGGACGGGGAGCTGTTTTTT; CDR3: CAISMTGEDGELFF; V: TRBV10-3; D: TRBD1; size: -; J: TRBJ2-2